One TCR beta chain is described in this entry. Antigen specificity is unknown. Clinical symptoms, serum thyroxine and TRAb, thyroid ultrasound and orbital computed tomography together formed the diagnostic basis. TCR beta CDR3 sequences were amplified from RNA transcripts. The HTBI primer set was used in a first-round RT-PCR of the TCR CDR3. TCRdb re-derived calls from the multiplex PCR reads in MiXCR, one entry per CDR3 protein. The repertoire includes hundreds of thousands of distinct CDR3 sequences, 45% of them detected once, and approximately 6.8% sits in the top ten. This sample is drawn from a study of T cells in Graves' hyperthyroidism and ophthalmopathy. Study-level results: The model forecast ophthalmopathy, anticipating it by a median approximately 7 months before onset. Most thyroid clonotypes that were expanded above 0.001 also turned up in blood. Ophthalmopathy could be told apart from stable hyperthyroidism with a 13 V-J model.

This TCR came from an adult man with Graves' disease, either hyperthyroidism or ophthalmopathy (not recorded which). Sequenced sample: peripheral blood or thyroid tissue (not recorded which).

In DNA form, the CDR3 reads TGTGCCAGTATTTCGAGGTGGAACACTGAAGCTTTCTTT. This codes for CASISRWNTEAFF. This chain joins TRBV19 and TRBJ1-1; D is unclear. V lost 7 bases and J 1 base, leaving 10 bases between the germline ends. The CDR3 runs 13 residues. Germline V gene sequence: CDR1 LNHDA, CDR2 SQIVND (reference sequence).